Here is one TCR beta chain with its context. Its cognate antigen is unknown. The source of the sample is a study of blood T cells in healthy people across ages. Next came a second PCR, run for about 7 to 12 cycles, which used a sample-barcoded 5' primer along with a J-beta primer mix. TCRdb reprocessed the 5' RACE reads with MiXCR, giving one entry per CDR3 protein. The table has roughly 800,000 distinct CDR3 sequences, about 62% seen once. The V segment lost 6 bases and the J segment 15 bases; nucleotides outside the gene matches: 9. CDR1 and CDR2 (germline): LNHDA, SQIVND (reference sequence). The CDR3 sequence is 14 residues long. Findings and caveats of the study: With age, beta diversity per million T cells declined roughly linearly, significantly by 40.

This receptor was obtained from a man aged 30 to 45 in good health. The rearrangement links TRBV19 to TRBJ2-1, with 15 bases fitting TRBD2. The material sequenced was blood. CDR3 nucleotide sequence: TGTGCCAGTAGCTCGGGACTAGCGGGGGGAAGGGGGTTCTTC. Translating it yields CASSSGLAGGRGFF.